Sequencing of this T cell receptor (beta chain) was carried out in a study of cytotoxic CD8 clonotypes in ibrutinib-treated CLL. Study findings and constraints: T-cell clonality at baseline went above that of age-matched healthy donors and rose and fell with circulating CD8+ T-cell counts.

Concerning this clone itself: Its antigen is currently unknown.

The protocol was immunoSEQ multiplex PCR, while the TCRdb copy is restricted to in-frame clones and leaves out a portion. The sample has tens of thousands of clones; 45% to 65% are singletons. Germline lookup yields CDR1 SEHNR and CDR2 FQNEAQ (reference sequence). The CDR3 extends over 15 amino acids. Trimming shortened V by 7 bases and J by 3 bases, and 16 bases separated the two germline ends. Sequenced here: PBMCs, sampled after 12 months of ibrutinib treatment. The chain links TRBV7-9 to TRBJ2-1; D might be TRBD2 (6 bases). The source is a human donor with chronic lymphocytic leukemia. The CDR3 here is CASTPRGSGYNEQFF. In DNA, the CDR3 is TGTGCCAGCACCCCCCGGGGGAGCGGCTACAATGAGCAGTTCTTC.